This T cell receptor (beta chain) was identified in a study of blood T cell repertoires in COVID-19. Study information: The cDNA or gDNA used as material had been derived from T cells, B-cell-depleted T cells, or PBMCs.

Cohorts were determined from participant-reported clinical history. CDR1 SGHRS and CDR2 YFSETQ come from the germline V gene. This CDR3 contains 14 residues. Trimming cost V 0 bases and J 11 bases; bases outside gene matches: 4. Authors' data handling: Counts of nucleated cells, estimated from reference gene primer amplification, were obtained. The data were produced by immunoSEQ multiplex PCR, yet TCRdb's version contains in-frame clones alone and is incomplete. The V and J calls and clone size are taken from that table; D and trimming were inferred from the DNA. The table lists hundreds of thousands of clones, roughly 87% of them singletons, with under 2% in the top ten. This clone was observed a handful of times.

This chain joins TRBV5-1 and TRBJ1-4, with 10 nucleotides matching TRBD1. This sequence was found in a woman under 30 with acute COVID-19. The sample consisted of PBMCs or T cells enriched from blood (not recorded which). The CDR3 DNA reads as TGCGCCAGCAGCTTGGTTGGACAGGGGGATAAACTGTTTTTT. Translated, it gives CASSLVGQGDKLFF.